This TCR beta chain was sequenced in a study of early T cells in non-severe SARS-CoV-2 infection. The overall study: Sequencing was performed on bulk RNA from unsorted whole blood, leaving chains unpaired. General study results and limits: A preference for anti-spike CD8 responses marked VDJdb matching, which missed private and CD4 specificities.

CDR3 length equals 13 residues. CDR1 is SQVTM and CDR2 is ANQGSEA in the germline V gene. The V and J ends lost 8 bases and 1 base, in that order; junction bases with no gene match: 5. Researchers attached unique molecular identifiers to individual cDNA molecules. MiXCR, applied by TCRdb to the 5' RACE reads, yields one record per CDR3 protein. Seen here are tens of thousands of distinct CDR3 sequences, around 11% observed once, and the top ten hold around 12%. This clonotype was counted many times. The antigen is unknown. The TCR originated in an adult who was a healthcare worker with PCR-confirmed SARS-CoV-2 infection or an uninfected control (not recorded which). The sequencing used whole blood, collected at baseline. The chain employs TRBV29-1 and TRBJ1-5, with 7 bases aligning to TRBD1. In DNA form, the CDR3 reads TGCAGCTCCGGGACAGAGAGCAATCAGCCCCAGCATTTT. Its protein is CSSGTESNQPQHF.